The source of this T cell receptor beta chain is a study of identical twins. Study conclusions and caveats: The presence of invariant MAIT and iNKT cells could partly confound analyses of zero-insertion sequences.

TCRdb reprocessed the 5' RACE reads with MiXCR, giving one entry per CDR3 protein. Of under 350,000 distinct CDR3 sequences listed, roughly 9.8% are singletons. This clonotype was detected ten times or more. Its target is not known. One junction end disagrees with the germline gene, perhaps due to a read error. Germline V gene lookup returns CDR1 SGHRS and CDR2 YFSETQ. The CDR3 length is 14 residues. Healthy Caucasians, and only they, were the donors. This sample also appeared in a second study, on yellow fever vaccine responses in identical twins.

The clonotype originates from a woman aged 18-30 years in good health. The specimen sequenced was CD8+ T cells sorted from blood. The chain employs TRBV5-1 and TRBJ2-7; tentatively, D is TRBD2 (5 bases). The CDR3 reads CASSLEGSSYEQYF. The CDR3 region has the DNA TGTGCCAGCAGCTTAGAGGGCAGCTCCTACGAGCAGTACTTC.